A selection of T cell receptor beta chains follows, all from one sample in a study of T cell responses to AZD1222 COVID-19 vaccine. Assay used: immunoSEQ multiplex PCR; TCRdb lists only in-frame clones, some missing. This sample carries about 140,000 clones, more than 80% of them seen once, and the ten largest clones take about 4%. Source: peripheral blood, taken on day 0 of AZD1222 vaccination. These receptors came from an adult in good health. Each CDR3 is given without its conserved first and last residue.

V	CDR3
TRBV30	ASTGLGGNTIY
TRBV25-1	ASRTGTNEKLF
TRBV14	ASSQVSARTEAF
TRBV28	ASRKEAAVSYEQY
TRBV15	ATSRVRQPYNSGVDGYT
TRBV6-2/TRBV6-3	ASSPERGSSYNEQF
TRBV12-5	ASGFNSNQPQH
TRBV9	ASSVGIGNTIY
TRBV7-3	ASSSEGAEGDTQY
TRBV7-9	ASSRRTGTVNQPQH
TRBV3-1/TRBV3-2	ASTQGHPTEAF
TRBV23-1	ASSQAGKRGQY
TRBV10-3	ATSQGESSGNTIY
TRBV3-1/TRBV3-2	ASSPGPLQPQH
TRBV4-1	ASSNRGIGKKGQPQH
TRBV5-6	ASSQDRVYEQY
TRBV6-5	ASSPQIMNTEAF
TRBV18	ASSLGSSGANVLT
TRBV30	AWSSGGPDTGELF
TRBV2	ASSDYTLNTEAF
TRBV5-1	ASSLDVSARDTQY
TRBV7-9	ASSPMEGAIDQPQH
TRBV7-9	ASSWGGGSYEQY
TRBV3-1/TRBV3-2	ASSQLRQNYGYT
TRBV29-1	SVELQSEKLF
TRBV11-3	ASSLTGGPDEQF
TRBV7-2	ASSPRKGAF
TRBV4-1	ASSQDERYYEQY
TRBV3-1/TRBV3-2	ASSRGAGDPDTQY
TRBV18	ASSPIRSSYNEQF
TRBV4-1	ASSPNAGLGYNEQF
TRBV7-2	ASSSTSGGARRTQY
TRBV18	ASSLQANQPQH
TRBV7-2	ASSLRQGEAQPQH
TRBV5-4	ASSFPTGVRAGANVLT
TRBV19	ASSRSKGNQPQH
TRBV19	AYRDRFYGYT
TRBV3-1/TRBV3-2	ASSQVIPGHPNEKLF
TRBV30	AWSVGDFHRPQH
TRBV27	ASSLPGQTSSYNEQF
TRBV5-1	ASSRGQTEAF
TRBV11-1	ASSLGRRNTEAF
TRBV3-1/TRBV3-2	ASSQGTVNTEAF
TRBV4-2	ASSQDGNAGQETQY
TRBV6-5	ASNTGFENTEAF
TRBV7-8	ASSRSNQPQH